Listed below are T cell receptor beta chains from one sample, sequenced in a study of identical twins. TCRdb re-analysed the 5' RACE reads in MiXCR, keeping a single row per CDR3 protein. The repertoire consists of about 530,000 distinct CDR3 sequences, with 20% to 25% occurring once and the leading ten covering around 0.47%. The sample was also linked to a second study, of yellow fever vaccine responses in identical twins.

The specimen was CD4+ T cells sorted from blood. These receptors were collected from a woman between 18 and 30 years old in good health. Each CDR3 is given with its conserved first and last residue. Fields, in order: CDR3 protein, CDR3 DNA, D gene, clone size, J gene, V gene. The D gene is left open where the match is weak. Rows may omit the clone size; those that give it use once, few, many or a size class.

CDR3: CSADRTSGRVSRYNEQFF
DNA: TGCAGTGCGGATCGGACTAGCGGGAGGGTCAGCCGCTACAATGAGCAGTTCTTC
D: TRBD2
size: NA
J: TRBJ2-1
V: TRBV20-1

CDR3: CASSLASTVTGELFF
DNA: TGTGCCAGCAGTCTAGCCTCGACGGTCACCGGGGAGCTGTTTTTT
D: NA
size: few
J: TRBJ2-2
V: TRBV27

CDR3: CSARGWGSAGGSYNEQFF
DNA: TGCAGTGCTAGAGGCTGGGGGTCCGCAGGGGGCTCCTACAATGAGCAGTTCTTC
D: TRBD1
size: few
J: TRBJ2-1
V: TRBV20-1

CDR3: CASSQMGGRGNEQFF
DNA: TGTGCCAGCAGCCAGATGGGCGGGAGGGGGAATGAGCAGTTCTTC
D: TRBD2
size: NA
J: TRBJ2-1
V: TRBV7-2

CDR3: CASSHAARNEQFF
DNA: TGTGCCAGCAGCCACGCCGCGCGCAATGAGCAGTTCTTC
D: NA
size: NA
J: TRBJ2-1
V: TRBV3-1

CDR3: CATSDGSYEQYF
DNA: TGTGCCACCAGTGACGGCAGCTACGAGCAGTACTTC
D: NA
size: NA
J: TRBJ2-7
V: TRBV24-1

CDR3: CASSLGLSNNEQFF
DNA: TGTGCCAGCAGCTTAGGTTTAAGCAACAATGAGCAGTTCTTC
D: NA
size: NA
J: TRBJ2-1
V: TRBV5-8

CDR3: CASSRPGTGTTGEQFF
DNA: TGTGCCAGCAGCCGACCCGGGACAGGGACTACGGGTGAGCAGTTCTTC
D: TRBD1
size: few
J: TRBJ2-1
V: TRBV7-9

CDR3: CASSLGRTETQYF
DNA: TGCGCCAGCAGCTTAGGTCGAACAGAGACCCAGTACTTC
D: NA
size: few
J: TRBJ2-5
V: TRBV5-1

CDR3: CASSLTGTVPNTEAFF
DNA: TGCGCCAGCAGCTTAACCGGGACTGTCCCGAACACTGAAGCTTTCTTT
D: NA
size: few
J: TRBJ1-1
V: TRBV5-1

CDR3: CASRPDRRNTEAFF
DNA: TGTGCCAGCAGACCAGACCGACGGAACACTGAAGCTTTCTTT
D: NA
size: NA
J: TRBJ1-1
V: TRBV27

CDR3: CASSWGGTSGSLEQFF
DNA: TGCGCCAGCAGCTGGGGGGGGACTAGCGGGAGTCTTGAGCAGTTCTTC
D: TRBD2
size: few
J: TRBJ2-1
V: TRBV5-1

CDR3: CASVGSGTFGQYF
DNA: TGTGCCAGCGTCGGGTCGGGGACCTTCGGGCAGTACTTC
D: NA
size: few
J: TRBJ2-7
V: TRBV6-2/TRBV6-3

CDR3: CASSQETSGGPAVETQYF
DNA: TGTGCCAGCAGCCAAGAAACTAGCGGGGGACCCGCCGTGGAGACCCAGTACTTC
D: TRBD2
size: NA
J: TRBJ2-5
V: TRBV14

CDR3: CATSRSRDSYNEQFF
DNA: TGTGCCACCAGCAGAAGCCGGGACTCCTACAATGAGCAGTTCTTC
D: NA
size: many
J: TRBJ2-1
V: TRBV15

CDR3: CASSPGTSNQPQHF
DNA: TGTGCCAGCTCACCAGGGACAAGTAATCAGCCCCAGCATTTT
D: NA
size: many
J: TRBJ1-5
V: TRBV18

CDR3: CAISGQDASTDTQYF
DNA: TGTGCCATCAGTGGACAAGACGCTAGCACAGATACGCAGTATTTT
D: NA
size: NA
J: TRBJ2-3
V: TRBV10-3

CDR3: CASSPSGRRTDTQYF
DNA: TGTGCCAGCAGCCCTAGCGGGCGACGCACAGATACGCAGTATTTT
D: TRBD2
size: few
J: TRBJ2-3
V: TRBV12-3/TRBV12-4

CDR3: CSATPSGRTPYEQYF
DNA: TGCAGTGCTACGCCTAGCGGGAGGACCCCCTACGAGCAGTACTTC
D: TRBD2
size: NA
J: TRBJ2-7
V: TRBV20-1

CDR3: CAISDAGAIGELFF
DNA: TGTGCCATCAGTGATGCGGGAGCTATCGGGGAGCTGTTTTTT
D: TRBD2
size: few
J: TRBJ2-2
V: TRBV10-3

CDR3: CSTGGLRETQYF
DNA: TGCAGTACAGGGGGACTCCGGGAGACCCAGTACTTC
D: TRBD1
size: NA
J: TRBJ2-5
V: TRBV20-1

CDR3: CASSLKPGTEAFF
DNA: TGTGCCAGCAGCTTAAAGCCCGGGACTGAAGCTTTCTTT
D: NA
size: NA
J: TRBJ1-1
V: TRBV9

CDR3: CASSSRDGNTEAFF
DNA: TGTGCCAGCAGCTCCCGGGACGGGAACACTGAAGCTTTCTTT
D: NA
size: NA
J: TRBJ1-1
V: TRBV12-3/TRBV12-4

CDR3: CASSPTGVEASPLHF
DNA: TGTGCCAGCAGCCCCACAGGGGTCGAAGCTTCACCCCTCCACTTT
D: TRBD1
size: many
J: TRBJ1-6
V: TRBV3-1

CDR3: CASSQDGSDPTADTQYF
DNA: TGTGCCAGCAGCCAAGACGGTAGCGACCCGACCGCAGATACGCAGTATTTT
D: NA
size: NA
J: TRBJ2-3
V: TRBV3-1

CDR3: CASSLEGQQNTQYF
DNA: TGCGCCAGCAGCTTGGAGGGACAGCAAAATACGCAGTATTTT
D: TRBD1
size: NA
J: TRBJ2-3
V: TRBV5-1

CDR3: CASSLKGTPTGELFF
DNA: TGTGCCAGCAGCTTAAAGGGAACCCCGACCGGGGAGCTGTTTTTT
D: NA
size: NA
J: TRBJ2-2
V: TRBV7-3

CDR3: CASSAYYGGESGSYNEQFF
DNA: TGTGCCAGCAGCGCATACTACGGGGGGGAATCAGGGTCCTACAATGAGCAGTTCTTC
D: TRBD2
size: NA
J: TRBJ2-1
V: TRBV9

CDR3: CASSPGDLTNEKLFF
DNA: TGTGCCAGCAGTCCAGGGGATTTGACTAATGAAAAACTGTTTTTT
D: NA
size: NA
J: TRBJ1-4
V: TRBV12-3/TRBV12-4

CDR3: CATSRGWGEQYF
DNA: TGTGCCACCAGCAGAGGGTGGGGCGAGCAGTACTTC
D: NA
size: NA
J: TRBJ2-7
V: TRBV15

CDR3: CAISDPGRTGASYEQYF
DNA: TGTGCCATCAGTGACCCCGGGAGGACAGGGGCTTCCTACGAGCAGTACTTC
D: TRBD1
size: NA
J: TRBJ2-7
V: TRBV10-3

CDR3: CASSPGRRYGYTF
DNA: TGTGCCAGCAGCCCGGGACGGCGCTATGGCTACACCTTC
D: NA
size: few
J: TRBJ1-2
V: TRBV6-1

CDR3: CASSLVLGTSETNEQFF
DNA: TGTGCCAGCAGTTTAGTTCTGGGGACTAGCGAGACGAATGAGCAGTTCTTC
D: TRBD2
size: NA
J: TRBJ2-1
V: TRBV12-3/TRBV12-4

CDR3: CASTRERGGSETQYF
DNA: TGTGCCAGCACCAGAGAGCGGGGGGGCTCGGAGACCCAGTACTTC
D: TRBD2
size: NA
J: TRBJ2-5
V: TRBV12-3/TRBV12-4

CDR3: CASSYTPTSGSYEQYF
DNA: TGTGCCAGCAGTTACACCCCTACTAGCGGATCTTACGAGCAGTACTTC
D: TRBD2
size: few
J: TRBJ2-7
V: TRBV6-5

CDR3: CASSSPPQGNYGYTF
DNA: TGTGCCAGCAGTTCCCCACCACAGGGGAACTATGGCTACACCTTC
D: TRBD1
size: NA
J: TRBJ1-2
V: TRBV6-5

CDR3: CASSPSRNEQYF
DNA: TGCGCCAGCAGCCCCTCGAGAAACGAGCAGTACTTC
D: NA
size: few
J: TRBJ2-7
V: TRBV4-1

CDR3: CASSDQSSDRGTVYSNQPQHF
DNA: TGTGCCAGCAGCGACCAATCGAGTGACAGGGGAACGGTCTATAGCAATCAGCCCCAGCATTTT
D: TRBD1
size: NA
J: TRBJ1-5
V: TRBV9

CDR3: CASSYRTGGISNTEAFF
DNA: TGTGCCAGCAGCTATAGGACAGGGGGTATCTCGAACACTGAAGCTTTCTTT
D: TRBD1
size: NA
J: TRBJ1-1
V: TRBV7-9

CDR3: CASSGPGGNTEAFF
DNA: TGCGCCAGCAGTGGTCCAGGGGGCAACACTGAAGCTTTCTTT
D: TRBD1
size: few
J: TRBJ1-1
V: TRBV10-1

CDR3: CASRRDTYEAFF
DNA: TGTGCCAGCAGGAGGGACACTTACGAAGCTTTCTTT
D: NA
size: NA
J: TRBJ1-1
V: TRBV12-3/TRBV12-4

CDR3: CSVERRLAVETQYF
DNA: TGCAGCGTTGAGCGCCGGTTAGCGGTAGAGACCCAGTACTTC
D: NA
size: NA
J: TRBJ2-5
V: TRBV29-1

CDR3: CASSYYPGTGSYNEQFF
DNA: TGCGCCAGCAGCTATTATCCCGGGACAGGCTCCTACAATGAGCAGTTCTTC
D: TRBD1
size: NA
J: TRBJ2-1
V: TRBV5-1

CDR3: CASSRRTGSGETQYF
DNA: TGTGCCAGCAGCCGCCGGACAGGGTCGGGAGAGACCCAGTACTTC
D: TRBD1
size: few
J: TRBJ2-5
V: TRBV3-1

CDR3: CASSNSGGPTLAKNIQYF
DNA: TGTGCCAGCAGTAATAGCGGGGGGCCAACCTTAGCCAAAAACATTCAGTACTTC
D: TRBD2
size: NA
J: TRBJ2-4
V: TRBV6-1

CDR3: CASSQVSDSYGYTF
DNA: TGCGCCAGCAGCCAAGTTTCGGACAGCTATGGCTACACCTTC
D: NA
size: NA
J: TRBJ1-2
V: TRBV4-1

CDR3: CASSSPPVKLGNEQFF
DNA: TGCGCCAGCAGCTCACCTCCGGTTAAACTAGGTAATGAGCAGTTCTTC
D: NA
size: many
J: TRBJ2-1
V: TRBV4-1

CDR3: CASKVPGGVSYNEQFF
DNA: TGTGCCAGCAAAGTTCCGGGGGGGGTCTCCTACAATGAGCAGTTCTTC
D: TRBD2
size: NA
J: TRBJ2-1
V: TRBV28